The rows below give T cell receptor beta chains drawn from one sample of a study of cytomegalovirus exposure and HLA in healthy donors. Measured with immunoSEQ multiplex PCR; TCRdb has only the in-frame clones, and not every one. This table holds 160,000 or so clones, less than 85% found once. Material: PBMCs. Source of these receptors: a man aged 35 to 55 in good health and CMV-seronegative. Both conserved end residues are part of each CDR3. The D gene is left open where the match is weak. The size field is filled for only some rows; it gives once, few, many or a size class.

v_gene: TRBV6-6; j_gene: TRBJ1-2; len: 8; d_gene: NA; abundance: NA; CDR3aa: CASTSLTF; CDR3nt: TGTGCCAGCACCTCCCTGACCTTC
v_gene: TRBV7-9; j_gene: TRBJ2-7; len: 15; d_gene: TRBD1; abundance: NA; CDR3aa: CSSSSSGTGSYEQYF; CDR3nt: TGTTCCAGCAGCTCTTCGGGGACAGGGTCCTACGAGCAGTACTTC
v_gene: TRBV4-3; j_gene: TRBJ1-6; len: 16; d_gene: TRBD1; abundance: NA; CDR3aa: CASSQAGYRGNSPLHF; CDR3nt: TGCGCCAGCAGCCAAGCGGGTTACAGGGGTAATTCACCCCTCCACTTT
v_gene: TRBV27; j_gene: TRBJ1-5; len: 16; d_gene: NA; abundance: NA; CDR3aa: CASSEGRGSGNQPQHF; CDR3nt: TGTGCCAGCAGCGAGGGGCGGGGATCGGGCAATCAGCCCCAGCATTTT
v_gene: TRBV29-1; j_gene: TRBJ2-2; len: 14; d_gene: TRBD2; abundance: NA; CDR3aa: CSVTSGGAPGELFF; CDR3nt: TGCAGCGTCACTAGCGGGGGGGCCCCCGGGGAGCTGTTTTTT
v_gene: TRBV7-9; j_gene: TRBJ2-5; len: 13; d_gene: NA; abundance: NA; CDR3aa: CASSMNRQETQYF; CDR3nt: TGTGCCAGCAGCATGAACAGGCAAGAGACCCAGTACTTC
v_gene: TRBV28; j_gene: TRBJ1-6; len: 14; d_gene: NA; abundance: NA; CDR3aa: CASRESSYNSPLHF; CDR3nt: TGTGCCAGCAGGGAGAGCTCCTATAATTCACCCCTCCACTTT
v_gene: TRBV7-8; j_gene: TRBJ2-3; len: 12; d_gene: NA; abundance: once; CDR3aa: CASSPTTDTQYF; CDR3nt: TGTGCCAGCAGTCCAACTACAGATACGCAGTATTTT
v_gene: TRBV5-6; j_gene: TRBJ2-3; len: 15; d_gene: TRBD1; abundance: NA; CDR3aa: CASSLGTGPLDTQYF; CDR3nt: TGCGCCAGCAGCTTGGGGACAGGGCCCCTAGATACGCAGTATTTT
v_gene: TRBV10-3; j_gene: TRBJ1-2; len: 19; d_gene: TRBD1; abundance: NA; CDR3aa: CAISDPSRDRGGGNYGYTF; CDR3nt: TGTGCCATCAGTGACCCCTCGAGGGACAGGGGAGGGGGTAACTATGGCTACACCTTC
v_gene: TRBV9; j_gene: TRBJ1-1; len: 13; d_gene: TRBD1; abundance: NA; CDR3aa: CASRGTGRPEAFF; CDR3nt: TGTGCCAGCAGAGGGACAGGGAGGCCTGAAGCTTTCTTT
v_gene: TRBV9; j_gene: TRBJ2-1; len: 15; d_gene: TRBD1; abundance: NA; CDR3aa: CASSSKGASYNEQFF; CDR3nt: TGTGCCAGCAGCTCAAAGGGGGCCTCCTACAATGAGCAGTTCTTC
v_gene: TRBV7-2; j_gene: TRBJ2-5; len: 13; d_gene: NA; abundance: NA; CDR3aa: CASSLSYQETQYF; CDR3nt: TGTGCCAGCAGCTTATCTTACCAAGAGACCCAGTACTTC
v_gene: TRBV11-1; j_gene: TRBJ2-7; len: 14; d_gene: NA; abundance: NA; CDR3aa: CASSLAGGEHEQYF; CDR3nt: TGTGCCAGCAGCTTAGCTGGAGGGGAACACGAGCAGTACTTC
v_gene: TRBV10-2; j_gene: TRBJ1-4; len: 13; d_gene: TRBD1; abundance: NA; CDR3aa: CAVRQGDNEKLFF; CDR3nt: TGCGCCGTCCGACAGGGGGATAATGAAAAACTGTTTTTT
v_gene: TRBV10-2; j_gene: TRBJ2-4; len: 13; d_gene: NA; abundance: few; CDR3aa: CASRQSKMNIQYF; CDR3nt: TGCGCCAGCCGACAGTCGAAGATGAACATTCAGTACTTC
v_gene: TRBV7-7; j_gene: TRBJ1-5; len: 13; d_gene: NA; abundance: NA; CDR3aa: CASSLAPGQPQHF; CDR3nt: TGTGCTAGCAGCTTAGCGCCGGGACAGCCCCAGCATTTT
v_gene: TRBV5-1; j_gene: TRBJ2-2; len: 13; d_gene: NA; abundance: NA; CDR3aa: CATPADSTGELFF; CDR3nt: TGCGCCACCCCGGCTGACAGCACCGGGGAGCTGTTTTTT
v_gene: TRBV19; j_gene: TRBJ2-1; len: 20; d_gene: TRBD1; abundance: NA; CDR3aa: CASSIDRDRGSLFNGNEQFF; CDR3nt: TGTGCCAGTAGTATAGATAGGGACAGGGGGTCCCTTTTTAATGGCAATGAGCAGTTCTTC
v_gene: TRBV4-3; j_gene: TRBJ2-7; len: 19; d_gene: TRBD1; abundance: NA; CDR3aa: CASSLHQYHDRASSYEQYF; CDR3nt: TGCGCCAGCAGCCTACACCAATACCATGACAGGGCGAGCTCCTACGAGCAGTACTTC
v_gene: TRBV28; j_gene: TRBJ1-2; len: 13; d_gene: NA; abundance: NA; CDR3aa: CASSLMTGYGYTF; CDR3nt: TGTGCCAGCAGTTTAATGACAGGATATGGCTACACCTTC
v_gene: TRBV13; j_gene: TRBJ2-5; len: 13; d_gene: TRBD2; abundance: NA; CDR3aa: CASSLDSGGEQYF; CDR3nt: TGTGCCAGCAGCTTGGATAGCGGGGGGGAGCAGTACTTC
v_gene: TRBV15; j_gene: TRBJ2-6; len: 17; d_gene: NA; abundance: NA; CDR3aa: CATSRENQGLGANVLTF; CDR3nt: TGTGCCACCAGCAGAGAAAACCAGGGTCTCGGGGCCAACGTCCTGACTTTC
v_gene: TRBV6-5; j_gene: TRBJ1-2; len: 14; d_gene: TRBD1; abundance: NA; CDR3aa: CASFGDRDFYGYTF; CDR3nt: TGTGCCAGTTTTGGGGACAGAGATTTTTATGGCTACACCTTC
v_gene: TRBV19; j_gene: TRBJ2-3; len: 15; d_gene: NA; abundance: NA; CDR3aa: CASSMSGRFTDTQYF; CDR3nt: TGTGCCAGTAGTATGTCTGGGAGATTCACAGATACGCAGTATTTT
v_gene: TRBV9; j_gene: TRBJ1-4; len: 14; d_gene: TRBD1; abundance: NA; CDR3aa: CASSAGTGTEKLFF; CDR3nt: TGTGCCAGCAGTGCCGGGACAGGGACTGAAAAACTGTTTTTT
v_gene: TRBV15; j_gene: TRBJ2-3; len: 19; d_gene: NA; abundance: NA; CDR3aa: CATSRDGRPGSSSTDTQYF; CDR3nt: TGTGCCACCAGCAGAGATGGAAGGCCGGGGAGCTCTAGCACAGATACGCAGTATTTT
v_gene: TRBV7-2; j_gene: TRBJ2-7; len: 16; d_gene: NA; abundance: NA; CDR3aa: CASSLGSGGSSYEQYF; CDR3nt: TGTGCCAGCAGCTTAGGTTCGGGCGGGTCCTCCTACGAGCAGTACTTC
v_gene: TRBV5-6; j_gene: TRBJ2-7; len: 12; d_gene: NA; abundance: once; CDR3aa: CASSIKGDEQYF; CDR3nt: TGTGCCAGCAGTATTAAGGGGGACGAGCAGTACTTC
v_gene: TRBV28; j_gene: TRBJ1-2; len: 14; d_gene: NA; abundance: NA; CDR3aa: CASTLQGPTDGYTF; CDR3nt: TGTGCCAGCACCCTACAGGGACCGACGGATGGCTACACCTTC
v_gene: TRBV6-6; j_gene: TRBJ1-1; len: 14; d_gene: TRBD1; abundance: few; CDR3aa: CASRNRGQNTEAFF; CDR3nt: TGTGCCAGCAGAAACAGGGGGCAGAACACTGAAGCTTTCTTT
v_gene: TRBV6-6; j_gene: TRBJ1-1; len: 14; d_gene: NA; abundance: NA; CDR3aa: CASSWVGGNTEAFF; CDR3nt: TGTGCCAGCAGTTGGGTAGGGGGGAACACTGAAGCTTTCTTT
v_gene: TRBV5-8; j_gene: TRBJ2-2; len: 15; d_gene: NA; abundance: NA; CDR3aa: CASSLSVANTGELFF; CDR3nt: TGTGCCAGCAGCCTGTCCGTAGCGAACACCGGGGAGCTGTTTTTT
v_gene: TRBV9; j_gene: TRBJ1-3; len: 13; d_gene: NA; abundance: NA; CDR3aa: CASAENSGNTIYF; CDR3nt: TGTGCCAGTGCCGAGAACTCTGGAAACACCATATATTTT
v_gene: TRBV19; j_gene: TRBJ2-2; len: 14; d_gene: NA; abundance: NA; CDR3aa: CASSIVLGTGELFF; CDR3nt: TGTGCCAGTAGTATAGTCCTCGGTACCGGGGAGCTGTTTTTT
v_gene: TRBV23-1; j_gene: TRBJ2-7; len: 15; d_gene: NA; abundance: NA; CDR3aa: CASSEVWVGPYEQYF; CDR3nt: TGCGCCAGCAGTGAAGTCTGGGTTGGGCCCTACGAGCAGTACTTC
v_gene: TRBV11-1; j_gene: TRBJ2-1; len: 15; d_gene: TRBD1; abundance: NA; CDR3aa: CASSPRGQRYNEQFF; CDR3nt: TGTGCCAGCAGCCCCCGGGGACAGCGCTACAATGAGCAGTTCTTC
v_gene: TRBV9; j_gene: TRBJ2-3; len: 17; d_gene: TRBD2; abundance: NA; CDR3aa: CASSPRTSGTFTDTQYF; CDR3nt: TGTGCCAGCAGCCCACGGACTAGCGGGACCTTCACAGATACGCAGTATTTT
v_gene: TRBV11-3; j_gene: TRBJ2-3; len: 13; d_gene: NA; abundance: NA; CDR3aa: CASSQIWGDTQYF; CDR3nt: TGTGCCAGCAGCCAAATCTGGGGGGACACGCAGTATTTT
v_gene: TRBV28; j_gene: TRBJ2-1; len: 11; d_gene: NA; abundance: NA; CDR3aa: CASNLYNEQFF; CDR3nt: TGTGCCAGCAATCTGTACAATGAGCAGTTCTTC
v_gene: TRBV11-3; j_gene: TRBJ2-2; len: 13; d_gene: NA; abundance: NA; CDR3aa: CASSPRGTGELFF; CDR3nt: TGTGCCAGCAGCCCCAGGGGTACCGGGGAGCTGTTTTTT
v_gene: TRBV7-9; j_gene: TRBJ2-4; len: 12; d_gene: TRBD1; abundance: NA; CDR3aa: CSTRTGGNIQYF; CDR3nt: TGTTCCACTCGGACAGGGGGAAACATTCAGTACTTC
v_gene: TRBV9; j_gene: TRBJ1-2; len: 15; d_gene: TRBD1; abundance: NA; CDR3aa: CASSGNRGPSIGYTF; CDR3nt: TGTGCCAGCAGCGGGAACAGGGGCCCTTCTATCGGCTACACCTTC
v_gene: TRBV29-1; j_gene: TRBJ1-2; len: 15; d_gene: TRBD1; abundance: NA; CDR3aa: CSVVVWTGWGYGCTF; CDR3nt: TGCAGCGTTGTAGTTTGGACAGGGTGGGGCTATGGCTGCACCTTC
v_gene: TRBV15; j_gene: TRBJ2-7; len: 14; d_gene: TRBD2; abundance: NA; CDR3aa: CATSRDLGGNEQYF; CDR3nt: TGTGCCACCAGCAGAGATCTGGGAGGGAACGAGCAGTACTTC
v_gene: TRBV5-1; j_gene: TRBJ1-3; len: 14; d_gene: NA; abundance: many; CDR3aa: CASSSRDSGNTIYF; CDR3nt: TGCGCCAGCAGCTCTCGGGACTCTGGAAACACCATATATTTT
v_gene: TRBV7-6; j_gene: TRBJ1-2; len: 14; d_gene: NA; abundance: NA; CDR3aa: CASSLGTDTYGYTF; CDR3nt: TGTGCCAGCAGCTTAGGGACAGATACCTATGGCTACACCTTC
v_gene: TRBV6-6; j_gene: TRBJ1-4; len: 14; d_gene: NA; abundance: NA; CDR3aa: CASRWAEVSEKLFF; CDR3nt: TGTGCCAGCAGGTGGGCGGAGGTCAGTGAAAAACTGTTTTTT
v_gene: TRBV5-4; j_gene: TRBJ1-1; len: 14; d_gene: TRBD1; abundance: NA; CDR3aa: CASSLGQGYTEAFF; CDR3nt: TGTGCCAGCAGCTTGGGACAGGGCTACACTGAAGCTTTCTTT
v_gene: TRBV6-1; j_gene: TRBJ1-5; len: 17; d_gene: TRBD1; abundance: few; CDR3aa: CASSVRTGGYSNQPQHF; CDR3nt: TGTGCCAGCAGTGTTAGGACAGGTGGCTATAGCAATCAGCCCCAGCATTTT
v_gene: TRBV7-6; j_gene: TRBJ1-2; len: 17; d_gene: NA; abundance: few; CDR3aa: CASSLRGRRGLNYGYTF; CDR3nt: TGTGCCAGCAGCTTACGAGGGCGCAGGGGCCTGAACTATGGCTACACCTTC
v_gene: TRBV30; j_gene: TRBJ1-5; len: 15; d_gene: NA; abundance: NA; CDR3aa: CAWSETGHAGQPQHF; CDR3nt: TGTGCCTGGAGTGAAACTGGACACGCGGGGCAGCCCCAGCATTTT
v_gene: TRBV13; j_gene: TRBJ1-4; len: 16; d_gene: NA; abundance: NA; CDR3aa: CASSRPGVATNEKLFF; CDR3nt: TGTGCCAGCAGCCGTCCAGGGGTTGCAACTAATGAAAAACTGTTTTTT
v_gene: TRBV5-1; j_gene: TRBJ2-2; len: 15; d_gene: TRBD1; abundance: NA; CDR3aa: CASSLPGQGNGELFF; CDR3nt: TGCGCCAGTTCATTGCCGGGACAGGGAAACGGGGAGCTGTTTTTT
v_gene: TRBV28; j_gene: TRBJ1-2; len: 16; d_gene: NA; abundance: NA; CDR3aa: CASTSPGGRPNYGYTF; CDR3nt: TGTGCCAGCACCTCCCCGGGGGGGCGCCCTAACTATGGCTACACCTTC